This paragraph covers one T cell receptor beta chain sequence. Its antigen is as yet unknown. The amount of total RNA extracted per sample was at least 5.5 micrograms. This sample is part of a study of blood T cells in healthy people across ages. Notes on the study in general: Strong correlation linked observed beta diversity and percent naive T cells.

For the second PCR, which ran for 7 to 11 cycles, a sample-barcoded 5' primer and a J-beta primer mix were used. Each CDR3 protein gets one entry after TCRdb re-called the 5' RACE reads with MiXCR. This table has roughly 680,000 distinct CDR3 sequences, 45% to 50% appearing once. The CDR3 extends over 13 amino acids. The chain has TRBV21-1 and TRBJ2-4. TRBV21-1 is annotated as a pseudogene. The TCR sequence derives from a woman in her fifties or sixties in good health. The source material was blood. The CDR3, as DNA: TGTGCCAGCAGCAAAGGAGGAGAGAACATTCAGTACTTC. This sequence encodes CASSKGGENIQYF.